Below are 25 T cell receptor beta chains sequenced from a single sample in a study of cytomegalovirus exposure and HLA in healthy donors (dated by TCRdb to about 2017). The library was generated by the immunoSEQ multiplex PCR assay. For the multiplex PCR, a mixture combining 60 forward primers for TCR Vbeta segments and 13 reverse primers for TCR Jbeta segments was used. What TCRdb holds here is the immuneACCESS table cut down to in-frame rearrangements. Part of the clones is not present; checked against another copy, under half of the missing clones reflect an unresolved V gene, and the others are unexplained. In this sample the table shows 87,000 or so clones, 64% of which occur a single time. 3% to 3.5% of the sample rests with the top ten. Sequencing input: PBMCs. The receptors here all came from a man aged 55 to 70 in good health and CMV-seronegative.

This clone occurred a few times. V gene TRBV2 combines with J gene TRBJ2-7; 7 bases align to TRBD2. Germline-derived CDR1 and CDR2 are SNHLY and FYNNEI. J was trimmed by 0 bases and V by 6 bases; bases with no gene match: 2. The CDR3 is 13 amino acids. DNA for the CDR3: TGTGCCAGCAGGGGGGACTACTCCTACGAGCAGTACTTC. Its protein is CASRGDYSYEQYF.

The chain recombines TRBV21-1 with TRBJ1-5. TRBV21-1 is described as a pseudogene. The CDR3 covers 15 residues. The CDR3 nucleotides are TGTGCCAGCAGCAACGGGAATCATAGCAATCAGCCCCAGCATTTT. Encoded protein: CASSNGNHSNQPQHF.

The genes are TRBV19 and TRBJ1-1; a possible D gene is TRBD1 (6 bases). With 4 bases removed from V and 1 base from J, the gap between germline ends came to 10 bases. Looked up from germline, CDR1 is LNHDA and CDR2 is SQIVND (reference sequence). This CDR3 has 14 amino acids. CDR3 sequence (DNA): TGTGCCAGTAGTACGGACAGACCGAACACTGAAGCTTTCTTT. Translation gives CASSTDRPNTEAFF.

With respect to this clone: An end of the junction does not agree with germline; a read error may underlie this. This rearrangement joins TRBV9 to TRBJ2-7; TRBD2 might be the D (5 bases). This CDR3 contains 15 residues. In germline, CDR1 is SGDLS, CDR2 YYNGEE. In nucleotides, the CDR3 is TGTGCCAGCAGCCTCCGGGTCGCGGGCTCCAACGAGCAGTACTTC. Protein sequence: CASSLRVAGSNEQYF.

The chain recombines TRBV5-6 with TRBJ1-5; 8 bases fit TRBD1. Trimming took 6 bases from V and 6 from J; bases not matched to a gene: 5. CDR1 and CDR2 (germline): SGHDT, YYEEEE. CDR3 size: 13 residues. The CDR3 bases are TGTGCCAGCACTCCAGGGGGCGGTCAGCCCCAGCATTTT. Translating it yields CASTPGGGQPQHF.

The chain uses TRBV2 and TRBJ2-3, with D possibly matching TRBD1 (6 bases). Germline V CDR1 and CDR2: SNHLY, FYNNEI. V was cut by 6 bases and J by 6 bases, with 7 bases left in between. This CDR3 spans 11 amino acids. CDR3 coding DNA: TGTGCCAGCAGCAGGGGCGATACGCAGTATTTT. Its protein is CASSRGDTQYF.

The CDR3 nucleotides are TGTGCCAGCAGAACCACCGGGACTAGCTCGAATACGCAGTATTTT. It encodes CASRTTGTSSNTQYF. The chain uses TRBV7-2 and TRBJ2-3; 9 bases line up with TRBD2. The CDR3 is 15 amino acids. The V and J ends lost 6 bases and 7 bases, in that order; junction bases with no gene match: 11. The germline V gene encodes CDR1 SGHTA and CDR2 FQGNSA.

The chain links TRBV6-6 to TRBJ1-1, with a weak D call TRBD1 (5 bases). V lost 10 bases to trimming and J lost 3 bases, with 18 bases between them. CDR3 length: 14 residues. The V gene's germline CDR1 is MNHNY and CDR2 SVGAGI (reference sequence). CDR3: CAISSGGDDTEAFF. The CDR3, as DNA: TGTGCCATTTCTTCGGGGGGAGACGACACTGAAGCTTTCTTT.

J is TRBJ1-2 and V is TRBV27, with 8 bases matching TRBD1. The length of the CDR3 is 14 residues. Germline CDR1 is MNHEY and CDR2 is SMNVEV (reference sequence). V was clipped by 4 bases and J by 4 bases; unmatched bases: 5. This CDR3 reads CASSYGQGGYGYTF. For the CDR3, the DNA is TGTGCCAGCAGTTACGGACAGGGTGGCTATGGCTACACCTTC.

The chain combines TRBV2 with TRBJ2-2, with 9 nucleotides matching TRBD1. CDR1 SNHLY and CDR2 FYNNEI come from the germline V gene. After removal of 7 bases from V and 0 bases from J, the junction contained 12 bases not matched to a gene. The CDR3 consists of 18 residues. The CDR3 sequence is CASTHGGQGRTNTGELFF. CDR3 in DNA: TGTGCCAGCACCCACGGGGGACAGGGCCGGACGAACACCGGGGAGCTGTTTTTT.

This clone was seen a few times. The chain recombines TRBV10-1 with TRBJ1-5; 7 positions match TRBD1. The CDR3 is 14 residues long. Per the germline V gene, CDR1 is WNHNN and CDR2 is SYGVQD (reference sequence). V dropped 4 bases and J dropped 9; count of bases not matched to a gene: 9. CDR3 nucleotides: TGCGCCAGCAGTGCCGGGACAGACCATGGGCCCCAGCATTTT. Its protein product is CASSAGTDHGPQHF.

The chain recombines TRBV11-2 with TRBJ2-4; possibly TRBD1 for D (6 bases). CDR1 and CDR2 from the germline V gene are SGHAT and FQNNGV. Deletions cut 6 bases from V and 0 bases from J, with 18 bases between. The CDR3 covers 17 residues. The CDR3 protein is CASREGTKTLAKNIQYF. The CDR3 nucleotides read TGTGCCAGCAGAGAAGGGACAAAGACTCTAGCCAAAAACATTCAGTACTTC.

This clone was counted a few times. This chain links TRBV2 with TRBJ2-7, with 14 bases aligning to TRBD2. With 6 bases clipped from V and 5 bases from J, the junction kept 9 bases outside the gene matches. The CDR3 is 16 residues long. The germline V gene encodes CDR1 SNHLY and CDR2 FYNNEI. In DNA form, the CDR3 reads TGTGCCAGCAGGCACAGACTAGCGGGGGGGCTGAACGAGCAGTACTTC. Residues: CASRHRLAGGLNEQYF.

This chain connects TRBV7-3 to TRBJ2-3, with D possibly matching TRBD2 (6 bases). In germline, CDR1 is SGHTA, CDR2 FQGTGA. Trimming removed 2 bases at V and 1 base at J, with 10 bases between. The CDR3 runs to 15 residues. The CDR3 sequence is CASSLSGTRTDTQYF. The CDR3, as DNA: TGTGCCAGCAGCTTATCCGGGACTCGCACAGATACGCAGTATTTT.

This clone was seen more than once but under ten times. The V call is TRBV6-1, the J call TRBJ2-7, with 7 bases that match TRBD2. The CDR3 totals 12 residues. The V gene end was trimmed by 6 bases and the J gene end by 7 bases; junction bases not matched to a gene: 6. Germline V lookup: CDR1 MNHNS, CDR2 SASEGT. This chain's CDR3 is CASRREPGEQYF. CDR3 DNA sequence: TGTGCCAGCAGGCGGGAGCCGGGTGAGCAGTACTTC.

CDR3 bases: TGCGCCAGCAGCCAAGATGGTCGAGGGCTTCGCAATCAGCCCCAGCATTTT. As protein: CASSQDGRGLRNQPQHF. This chain connects TRBV4-1 to TRBJ1-5; unclear D gene. The germline gives CDR1 MGHRA, CDR2 YSYEKL. Trimming removed 0 bases from V and 2 bases from J, with 14 bases in between. The CDR3 consists of 17 residues.

Comments on this clone: One end of the junction does not line up with germline, which may come from a read error. This rearrangement joins TRBV9 to TRBJ2-2; 8 nucleotides match TRBD2. Germline V gene lookup returns CDR1 SGDLS and CDR2 YYNGEE. The CDR3 is 15 amino acids. The CDR3 protein is CANSPGLVGTGELFF. The CDR3 DNA reads as TGTGCCAACAGCCCGGGACTAGTTGGCACCGGGGAGCTGTTTTTT.

The table lists this clone with a few counts. The V call is TRBV28, the J call TRBJ2-1; possible D gene TRBD2, 5 bases. Germline V gives CDR1 MDHEN, CDR2 SYDVKM. The CDR3 sequence is 11 residues long. V lost 8 bases, J lost 9 bases, and 11 bases lay in between. DNA for the CDR3: TGTGCCAGCTCCTTGAGGGTTGAGCAGTTCTTC. Translation: CASSLRVEQFF.

J is TRBJ2-2 and V is TRBV19; TRBD1 is a possible D gene (6 bases). CDR1 LNHDA and CDR2 SQIVND come from the germline V gene (reference sequence). Trimming pared 10 bases from V and 2 bases from J, leaving 14 bases between. The length of the CDR3 is 14 residues. The CDR3 nucleotides read TGTGCCATGAGACAGGACCTAAACACCGGGGAGCTGTTTTTT. Its protein product is CAMRQDLNTGELFF. The full variable domain, its missing parts supplied by reference TRBV19 and TRBJ2-2, is DGGITQSPKYLFRKEGQNVTLSCEQNLNHDAMYWYRQDPGQGLRLIYYSQIVNDFQKGDIAEGYSVSREKKESFPLTVTSAQKNPTAFYLCAMRQDLNTGELFFGEGSRLTVL.

The chain carries TRBV28 and TRBJ1-5, with 7 bases that match TRBD1. V lost 4 bases and J lost 6; bases outside the gene matches: 6. This CDR3 contains 14 residues. Looked up from germline, CDR1 is MDHEN and CDR2 is SYDVKM. The CDR3 nucleotides are TGTGCCAGCAGTTCAGGGGGATCGAGTCAGCCCCAGCATTTT. It encodes CASSSGGSSQPQHF.

The CDR3 reads CATSTGSNSGANVLTF. The DNA for the CDR3 is TGTGCCACCAGCACTGGGAGTAACTCTGGGGCCAACGTCCTGACTTTC. This rearrangement joins TRBV15 to TRBJ2-6, with a weak D call TRBD2 (5 bases). With 4 bases removed from V and 0 bases from J, the gap between germline ends came to 10 bases. Germline V gene data show CDR1 as LNHNV and CDR2 as YYDKDF (reference sequence). This CDR3 is 16 amino acids long.

This chain links TRBV27 with TRBJ2-7, with TRBD1 as a possible D gene (7 bases). Between the trimmed V and J ends, which lost 2 bases and 4 bases, there was a span of 15 bases. Per the germline V gene, CDR1 is MNHEY and CDR2 is SMNVEV (reference sequence). This CDR3 has 15 amino acids. This chain's CDR3 is CASSLRGRGRYEQYF. The CDR3 DNA reads as TGTGCCAGCAGTTTAAGGGGCAGGGGGAGGTACGAGCAGTACTTC.

This clone was observed a few times. This chain joins TRBV5-1 and TRBJ2-5, with D maybe TRBD1 (5 bases). The germline CDR1 and CDR2 sequences are SGHRS and YFSETQ. Trimming took off 0 bases at V and 5 bases at J, with 8 bases between the two ends. The CDR3 has 13 residues. CDR3: CASSLEGSETQYF. CDR3 sequence (DNA): TGCGCCAGCAGCTTGGAGGGGTCGGAGACCCAGTACTTC.

The J gene is TRBJ2-2, the V gene TRBV7-3; possible D gene TRBD2, 6 bases. This CDR3 spans 15 amino acids. Trimming removed 3 bases at V and 6 bases at J, with 14 bases between. Germline V gene data show CDR1 as SGHTA and CDR2 as FQGTGA. The CDR3 DNA sequence: TGTGCCAGCAGCTTCAACCGGGACTCTGCCGGGGAGCTGTTTTTT. It specifies CASSFNRDSAGELFF.

The chain joins TRBV5-8 to TRBJ1-3; 8 bases line up with TRBD1. The J segment lost 0 bases and the V segment lost 2 bases, leaving 4 bases of the junction unmatched. This CDR3 region has 16 residues. CDR1 is SGHTS and CDR2 is YDEGEE in the germline V gene. The CDR3 loop is CASSFPGQASGNTIYF. CDR3 DNA sequence: TGTGCCAGCAGCTTTCCGGGACAGGCCTCTGGAAACACCATATATTTT.